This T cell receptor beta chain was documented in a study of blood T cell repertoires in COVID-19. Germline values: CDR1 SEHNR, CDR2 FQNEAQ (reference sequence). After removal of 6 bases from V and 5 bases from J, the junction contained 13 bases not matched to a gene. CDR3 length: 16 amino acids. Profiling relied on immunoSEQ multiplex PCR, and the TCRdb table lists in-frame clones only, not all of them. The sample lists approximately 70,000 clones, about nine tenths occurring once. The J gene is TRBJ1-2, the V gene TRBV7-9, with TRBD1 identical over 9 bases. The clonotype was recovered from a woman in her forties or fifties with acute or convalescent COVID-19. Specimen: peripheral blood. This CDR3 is CASRPKGADRGYGYTF. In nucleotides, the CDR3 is TGTGCCAGCAGACCAAAGGGGGCGGACAGGGGTTATGGCTACACCTTC.